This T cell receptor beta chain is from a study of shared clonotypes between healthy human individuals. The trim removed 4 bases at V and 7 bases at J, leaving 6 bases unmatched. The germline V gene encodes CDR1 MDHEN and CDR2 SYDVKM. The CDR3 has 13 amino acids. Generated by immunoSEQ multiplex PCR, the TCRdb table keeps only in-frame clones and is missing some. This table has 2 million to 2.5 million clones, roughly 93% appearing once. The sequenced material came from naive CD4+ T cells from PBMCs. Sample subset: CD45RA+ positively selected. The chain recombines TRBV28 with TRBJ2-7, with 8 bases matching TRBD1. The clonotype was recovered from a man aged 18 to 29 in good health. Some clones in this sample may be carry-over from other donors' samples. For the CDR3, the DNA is TGTGCCAGCAGTTACAGGGGGGTGGAGGAGCAGTACTTC. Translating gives CASSYRGVEEQYF.